Each of the 11 T cell receptor beta chains below was sequenced from the same sample in a study of shared clonotypes between healthy human individuals. TCRdb keeps only in-frame clones here, not all; method: immunoSEQ multiplex PCR. This sample has about 1 million clones, with approximately 70% found just once. Sequencing used memory CD4+ T cells sorted from blood. The subset was: CD45RA-negative fraction. The origin of the receptors is a man younger than 35 in good health.

This sequence joins TRBV11-2 and TRBJ1-2, with 9 bases fitting TRBD1. The CDR3 is 16 residues long. Looked up from germline, CDR1 is SGHAT and CDR2 is FQNNGV. The trim removed 3 bases at V and 6 bases at J, leaving 11 bases unmatched. The DNA of the CDR3 is TGTGCCAGCAGCTTGTTACCGGGACAGGGCTTCCATGGCTACACCTTC. Translation: CASSLLPGQGFHGYTF.

The chain combines TRBV5-1 with TRBJ2-2; 9 nucleotides align to TRBD2. The CDR3 spans 16 residues. J lost 4 bases, V lost 0 bases, and 4 bases had no gene match. Germline V gene sequence: CDR1 SGHRS, CDR2 YFSETQ. CDR3 coding DNA: TGCGCCAGCAGCTTGGTAGCGGGGGATAGCACCGGGGAGCTGTTTTTT. This sequence encodes CASSLVAGDSTGELFF.

This clone has at least ten counts. The chain uses TRBV18 and TRBJ1-2, with D tentatively TRBD1 (5 bases). The CDR3 contains 14 residues. CDR1 is KGHSH, CDR2 LQKENI, per germline. The ends were cut back, 0 bases at V and 3 bases at J, with 8 bases in the middle. The CDR3 bases are TGTGCCAGCTCACCACCCGCACAGGACTATGGCTACACCTTC. It translates to CASSPPAQDYGYTF.

This clone was seen ten or more times. At the DNA level, this CDR3 is encoded by other sequences in the same sample as well. The chain joins TRBV7-2 to TRBJ1-5; D perhaps matches TRBD1 (5 bases). Trimming shortened V by 4 bases and J by 4 bases, and 8 bases separated the two germline ends. Germline CDR1 and CDR2: SGHTA and FQGNSA. The CDR3 is made up of 13 amino acids. The CDR3 loop is CASSYRGNQPQHF. As DNA, the CDR3 is TGTGCCAGCAGCTACCGGGGGAATCAGCCCCAGCATTTT.

This chain's CDR3 is CASGLSAGELFF. The CDR3 DNA sequence: TGTGCTAGTGGTTTGTCCGCCGGGGAGCTGTTTTTT. V and J are TRBV12-5 and TRBJ2-2; no clear D gene. This CDR3 spans 12 amino acids. Germline CDR1 and CDR2: LGHNT and FRNRAP. Trimming took off 2 bases at V and 6 bases at J, with 4 bases between the two ends.

This chain joins TRBV5-4 and TRBJ1-1; D remains unclear. V lost 4 bases and J lost 7, with 11 bases in between. CDR1 and CDR2 from the germline V gene are SGHNT and YYREEE (reference sequence). The CDR3 covers 12 residues. Written as DNA, the CDR3 is TGTGCCAGCAGCATGGAGAAACATGAAGCTTTCTTT. Translating it yields CASSMEKHEAFF.

J is TRBJ1-2 and V is TRBV10-1; D is unclear. Trimming removed 0 bases from V and 5 bases from J, with 7 bases in between. The CDR3 is 13 amino acids. Per germline, CDR1 WNHNN and CDR2 SYGVQD (reference sequence). CDR3 region: CASSESKGYGYTF. CDR3 coding DNA: TGCGCCAGCAGTGAGTCTAAAGGGTATGGCTACACCTTC.

This chain joins TRBV23-1 and TRBJ2-7; maybe TRBD2 (5 bases). TRBV23-1 is reported as an ORF; its role is uncertain. The CDR3 has 13 residues. The germline V and J ends were trimmed by 3 bases and 4 bases, with 10 bases remaining between them. CDR3 bases: TGCGCCAGCAGTCATCCGCCGGGGTACGAGCAGTACTTC. It translates to CASSHPPGYEQYF.

This clone appeared once. The V gene is TRBV29-1, the J gene TRBJ2-3; no clear D. CDR1 SQVTM and CDR2 ANQGSEA come from the germline V gene. The CDR3 sequence is 11 residues long. V shed 3 bases and J shed 5 bases, with 6 bases lying between them. The CDR3 bases are TGCAGCGTTGAGCCAGGAGATACGCAGTATTTT. Protein: CSVEPGDTQYF.

In its sample, this clone was seen once. This chain links TRBV2 with TRBJ2-3; 8 positions agree with TRBD2. The CDR3 runs 15 residues. From germline, CDR1 is SNHLY and CDR2 FYNNEI. The V and J ends lost 4 bases and 1 base, in that order; junction bases with no gene match: 4. Written as DNA, the CDR3 is TGTGCCAGCAGTGCGGGACTAGGCCGCACAGATACGCAGTATTTT. This sequence encodes CASSAGLGRTDTQYF.

This chain joins TRBV7-6 and TRBJ2-3, with TRBD2 matching 11 bases. This CDR3 has 16 amino acids. CDR1 SGHVS and CDR2 FNYEAQ come from the germline V gene. With V trimmed by 3 bases and J by 3 bases, 5 bases remained unmatched. CDR3 region: CASSFLSGRATDTQYF. Here the CDR3 DNA reads TGTGCCAGCAGCTTCCTTAGCGGGAGGGCAACAGATACGCAGTATTTT.